The 11 T cell receptor beta chains below were found in one sample sequenced in a study of T cells in Graves' hyperthyroidism and ophthalmopathy. There were TCR beta CDR3 regions amplified from RNA transcripts. First-round RT-PCR targeting the TCR CDR3 was performed with the HTBI primer set. In TCRdb, the multiplex PCR reads were re-called with MiXCR into one record per CDR3 protein. The table lists around 300,000 distinct CDR3 sequences, around a fifth of them singletons. The sample taken for sequencing was blood. The origin of the receptors is a man over 45 with Graves' ophthalmopathy.

At least ten counts were recorded for this clonotype. V usage is TRBV11-2 and J usage is TRBJ2-7; 11 nucleotides line up with TRBD2. CDR3 length: 16 amino acids. The V gene end was trimmed by 5 bases and the J gene end by 6 bases; junction bases not matched to a gene: 12. In germline, CDR1 is SGHAT, CDR2 FQNNGV. The CDR3 sequence: CASSPGISGRAGEQYF. The CDR3 bases are TGTGCCAGCAGCCCCGGGATTAGCGGGAGGGCCGGCGAGCAGTACTTC. Drawing the rest from reference TRBV11-2 and TRBJ2-7, the complete variable domain is EAGVAQSPRYKIIEKRQSVAFWCNPISGHATLYWYQQILGQGPKLLIQFQNNGVVDDSQLPKDRFSAERLKGVDSTLKIQPAKLEDSAVYLCASSPGISGRAGEQYFGPGTRLTVT.

The sample holds many counts of this clonotype. The gene calls are TRBV4-1 and TRBJ1-5; 7 bases are shared with TRBD1. The V segment lost 4 bases and the J segment 3 bases; nucleotides outside the gene matches: 3. Germline V gene data show CDR1 as MGHRA and CDR2 as YSYEKL. This CDR3 is built from 14 residues. Written as DNA, the CDR3 is TGCGCCAGCAGCCTTGGACAGGCCAATCAGCCCCAGCATTTT. This sequence encodes CASSLGQANQPQHF.

The rearrangement uses TRBV4-1 and TRBJ1-2; TRBD1 matches at 8 bases. The CDR3 totals 15 residues. Germline-derived CDR1 and CDR2 are MGHRA and YSYEKL. J was trimmed by 4 bases and V by 1 base; bases with no gene match: 5. CDR3 nucleotide sequence: TGCGCCAGCAGCCAAGTCGGACAGGGCCTCTATGGCTACACCTTC. Residues: CASSQVGQGLYGYTF.

The chain has TRBV29-1 and TRBJ2-1, with 10 positions matching TRBD2. With 8 bases clipped from V and 4 bases from J, the junction kept 11 bases outside the gene matches. CDR3 size: 15 residues. From germline, CDR1 is SQVTM and CDR2 ANQGSEA. The CDR3 DNA reads as TGCAGCATGTTAGCGGGAGGTGGGTTTTACAATGAGCAGTTCTTC. This translates into CSMLAGGGFYNEQFF.

The chain has TRBV20-1 and TRBJ2-3, with 13 nucleotides matching TRBD2. V trimming: 7 bases; J trimming: 4 bases; junction bases outside the gene matches: 11. The CDR3 covers 16 residues. Germline V gene sequence: CDR1 DFQATT, CDR2 SNEGSKA (reference sequence). CDR3 sequence reads: CSVLGLAGAGPDTQYF. The CDR3 bases are TGCAGTGTCCTCGGACTAGCGGGAGCGGGGCCAGATACGCAGTATTTT.

This clonotype has at least ten counts. The chain is built from TRBV3-1 and TRBJ1-4, with 9 bases that match TRBD1. Germline lookup yields CDR1 LGHDT and CDR2 YNNKEL (reference sequence). V was pared by 4 bases and J by 1 base, with 4 bases of the junction left unmatched. The CDR3 contains 16 residues. This chain's CDR3 is CASSLRQGGTNEKLFF. In DNA form, the CDR3 reads TGTGCCAGCAGCCTCCGACAGGGGGGAACTAATGAAAAACTGTTTTTT.

Many counts were recorded for this clonotype. V is TRBV28 and J is TRBJ1-2; D ambiguous. The germline V gene has CDR1 MDHEN and CDR2 SYDVKM. The CDR3 is 10 amino acids. Trimming removed 4 bases from V and 7 bases from J, with 4 bases in between. The CDR3 region has the DNA TGTGCCAGCAGTTCTAGTGGCTACACCTTC. Protein: CASSSSGYTF.

V usage is TRBV10-2 and J usage is TRBJ1-1, with a possible D match to TRBD1 (5 bases). This CDR3 spans 13 amino acids. V was cut by 5 bases and J by 6 bases, with 13 bases left in between. Germline V gives CDR1 WSHSY, CDR2 SAAADI. The CDR3 region has the DNA TGCGCCAGCAGTCATACCGACAGAGCTGAAGCTTTCTTT. Protein: CASSHTDRAEAFF.

This clonotype was counted at least ten times. The J gene is TRBJ2-7, the V gene TRBV10-1; D is unresolved. CDR1 and CDR2 (germline): WNHNN, SYGVQD (reference sequence). Trimming took off 3 bases at V and 1 base at J, with 7 bases between the two ends. This CDR3 contains 13 residues. Here the CDR3 reads CASSDKGSYEQYF. As DNA, the CDR3 is TGCGCCAGCAGTGATAAGGGATCCTACGAGCAGTACTTC.

This clonotype showed up many times. This chain connects TRBV28 to TRBJ1-2; the D is unclear. Germline CDR1 and CDR2: MDHEN and SYDVKM. V was cut by 3 bases and J by 4 bases, with 12 bases left in between. CDR3 size: 14 residues. This CDR3 reads CASSFRREVYGYTF. CDR3 nucleotide sequence: TGTGCCAGCAGTTTTCGAAGGGAAGTCTATGGCTACACCTTC.

This clonotype was recorded at least ten times. The V call is TRBV5-1, the J call TRBJ2-2; weak D call: TRBD1 (5 bases). Trimming removed 1 base at V and 1 base at J, with 11 bases between. This CDR3 contains 16 residues. Looked up from germline, CDR1 is SGHRS and CDR2 is YFSETQ. CDR3 protein: CASSLTGPQNTGELFF. As DNA, the CDR3 is TGCGCCAGCAGCTTGACAGGACCACAGAACACCGGGGAGCTGTTTTTT. The full variable domain, in which reference TRBV5-1 and TRBJ2-2 provide the parts outside the CDR3, is KAGVTQTPRYLIKTRGQQVTLSCSPISGHRSVSWYQQTPGQGLQFLFEYFSETQRNKGNFPGRFSGRQFSNSRSEMNVSTLELGDSALYLCASSLTGPQNTGELFFGEGSRLTVL.